This passage covers 6 T cell receptor beta chains from one sample sequenced in a study of blood T cell repertoires in COVID-19 (dated by TCRdb to the early 2020s). The library was built by means of the immunoSEQ multiplex PCR assay. The source is immuneACCESS, and TCRdb retained only in-frame sequences with V and J called. Part of the clones is not carried over; for the studies checked, unresolved V genes explain less than half of this, and the remainder is unexplained. This sample gives 200,000 to 300,000 clones in total; around four fifths of them show up just once. Jointly, the top ten make up roughly 6.4% of the sample. Material for sequencing was peripheral blood. These TCRs come from a woman aged 60-70 years with active or convalescent COVID-19.

The table lists this clone with a few counts. The V and J genes are TRBV12-5 and TRBJ2-1; 7 positions match TRBD1. Germline CDR1 LGHNT, CDR2 FRNRAP. This CDR3 region has 14 residues. Trimming cost V 1 base and J 9 bases; bases outside gene matches: 6. DNA for the CDR3: TGTGCTAGTGGTTTGGCCGTCAGGGGGAGTGAGCAGTTCTTC. Translation gives CASGLAVRGSEQFF.

This chain links TRBV25-1 with TRBJ1-1, with D unresolved. Germline V gene lookup returns CDR1 MGHDK and CDR2 SYGVNS. With 5 bases removed from V and 5 bases from J, the gap between germline ends came to 15 bases. This CDR3 spans 14 amino acids. The CDR3 nucleotides read TGTGCCAGCAGTCTTCAATTAACAAGTACTGAAGCTTTCTTT. This translates into CASSLQLTSTEAFF.

The gene calls are TRBV27 and TRBJ2-1; TRBD2 matches 11 bases. The junction had 8 bases not matched to a gene; V was cut back by 6 bases and J by 7 bases. CDR1 and CDR2 (germline): MNHEY, SMNVEV (reference sequence). This CDR3 is 15 amino acids long. The CDR3 DNA follows: TGTGCCAGCAGAGAACGACTAGCGGGGTGGAATGAGCAGTTCTTC. Its translation: CASRERLAGWNEQFF.

The chain joins TRBV2 to TRBJ2-7; D perhaps matches TRBD2 (5 bases). The length of the CDR3 is 13 residues. Trimming stripped 1 base from V and 2 bases from J, with 6 bases between. Per the germline V gene, CDR1 is SNHLY and CDR2 is FYNNEI. The CDR3 coding sequence is TGTGCCAGCAGTGAAGTTAGCGCCTACGAGCAGTACGTC. Protein product: CASSEVSAYEQYV.

The table lists this clone with many counts. The V call is TRBV11-3, the J call TRBJ1-1; D may be TRBD1 (5 bases). This CDR3 comprises 15 residues. CDR1 is SGHNT and CDR2 is YENEEA in the germline V gene. Trimming left V 8 bases short and J 5 bases short, with 21 bases between. This CDR3 reads CASCPRDPGGTEAFF. CDR3 bases: TGTGCCAGCTGCCCCCGGGACCCCGGAGGGACTGAAGCTTTCTTT.

This chain links TRBV3-1 (or the pseudogene TRBV3-2) with TRBJ2-3, with 8 bases aligning to TRBD1. Trimming cost V 0 bases and J 7 bases; bases outside gene matches: 6. CDR3 length: 15 residues. Germline CDR1 is LGHDT and CDR2 is YNNKEL (reference sequence). CDR3 nucleotides: TGTGCCAGCAGCCAAGATCAGTCAGGGGGCAATACGCAGTATTTT. Amino acids: CASSQDQSGGNTQYF.